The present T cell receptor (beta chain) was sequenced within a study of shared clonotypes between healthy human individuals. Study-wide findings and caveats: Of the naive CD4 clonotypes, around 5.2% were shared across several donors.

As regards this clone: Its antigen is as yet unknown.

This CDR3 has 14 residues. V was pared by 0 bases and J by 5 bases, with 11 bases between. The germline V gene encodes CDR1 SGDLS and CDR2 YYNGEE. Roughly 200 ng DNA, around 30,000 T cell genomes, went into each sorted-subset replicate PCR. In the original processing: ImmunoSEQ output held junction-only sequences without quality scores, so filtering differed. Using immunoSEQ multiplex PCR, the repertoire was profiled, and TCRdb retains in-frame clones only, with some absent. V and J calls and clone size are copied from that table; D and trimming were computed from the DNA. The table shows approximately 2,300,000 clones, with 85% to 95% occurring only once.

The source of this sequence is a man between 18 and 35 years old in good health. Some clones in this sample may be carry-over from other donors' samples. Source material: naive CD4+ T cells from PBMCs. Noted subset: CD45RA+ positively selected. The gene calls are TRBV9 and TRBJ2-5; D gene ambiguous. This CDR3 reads CASSVADIKETQYF. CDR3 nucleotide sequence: TGTGCCAGCAGCGTAGCCGACATCAAGGAGACCCAGTACTTC.